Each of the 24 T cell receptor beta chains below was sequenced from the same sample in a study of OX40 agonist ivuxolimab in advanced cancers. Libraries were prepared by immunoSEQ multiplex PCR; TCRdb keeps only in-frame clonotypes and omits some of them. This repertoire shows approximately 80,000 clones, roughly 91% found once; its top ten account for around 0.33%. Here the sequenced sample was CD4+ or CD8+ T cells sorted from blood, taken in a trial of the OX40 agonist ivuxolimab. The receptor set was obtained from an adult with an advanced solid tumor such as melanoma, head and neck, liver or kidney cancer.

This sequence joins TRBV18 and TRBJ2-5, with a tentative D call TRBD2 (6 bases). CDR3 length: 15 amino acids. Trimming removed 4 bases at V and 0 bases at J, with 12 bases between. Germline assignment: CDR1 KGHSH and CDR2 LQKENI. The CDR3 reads CASSRAGPYQETQYF. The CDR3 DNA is TGTGCCAGCTCACGGGCGGGACCGTACCAAGAGACCCAGTACTTC.

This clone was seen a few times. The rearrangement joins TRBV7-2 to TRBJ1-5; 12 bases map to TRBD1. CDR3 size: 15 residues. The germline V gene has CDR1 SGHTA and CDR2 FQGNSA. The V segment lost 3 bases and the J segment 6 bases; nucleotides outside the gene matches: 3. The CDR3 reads CASSFGTGGFQPQHF. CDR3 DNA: TGTGCCAGCAGCTTCGGGACAGGGGGCTTTCAGCCCCAGCATTTT.

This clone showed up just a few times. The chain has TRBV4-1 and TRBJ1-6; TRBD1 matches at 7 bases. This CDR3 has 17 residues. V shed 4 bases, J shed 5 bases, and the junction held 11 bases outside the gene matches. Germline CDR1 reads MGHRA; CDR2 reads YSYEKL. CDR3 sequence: CASSRDRASMDNSPLHF. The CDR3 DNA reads TGCGCCAGCAGCCGAGACAGGGCTTCGATGGATAATTCACCCCTCCACTTT.

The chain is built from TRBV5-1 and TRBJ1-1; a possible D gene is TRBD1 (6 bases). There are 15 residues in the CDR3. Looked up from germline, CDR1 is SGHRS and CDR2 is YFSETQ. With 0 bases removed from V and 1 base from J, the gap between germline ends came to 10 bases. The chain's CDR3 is CASSLEPGANTEAFF. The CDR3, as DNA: TGCGCCAGCAGCTTGGAACCGGGGGCGAACACTGAAGCTTTCTTT.

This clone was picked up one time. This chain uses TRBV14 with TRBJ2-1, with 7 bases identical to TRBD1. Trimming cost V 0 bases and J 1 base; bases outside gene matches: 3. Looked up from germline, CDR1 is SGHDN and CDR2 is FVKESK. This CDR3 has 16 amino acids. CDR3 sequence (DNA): TGTGCCAGCAGCCAAGATAGGGGGCTATCCTACAATGAGCAGTTCTTC. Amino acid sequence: CASSQDRGLSYNEQFF.

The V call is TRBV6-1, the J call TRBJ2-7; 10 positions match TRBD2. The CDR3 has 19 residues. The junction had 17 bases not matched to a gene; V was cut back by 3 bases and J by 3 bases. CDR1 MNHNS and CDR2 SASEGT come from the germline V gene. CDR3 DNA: TGTGCCAGCAGTGAGGGATGGTGGACTAGCGGTCGTCGCCGCTACGAGCAGTACGTC. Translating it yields CASSEGWWTSGRRRYEQYV.

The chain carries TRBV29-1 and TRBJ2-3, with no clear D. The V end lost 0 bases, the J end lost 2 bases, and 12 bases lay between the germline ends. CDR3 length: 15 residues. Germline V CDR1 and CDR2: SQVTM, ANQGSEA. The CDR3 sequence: CSVEENAQHTDTQYF. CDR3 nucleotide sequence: TGCAGCGTTGAAGAAAACGCTCAACACACAGATACGCAGTATTTT.

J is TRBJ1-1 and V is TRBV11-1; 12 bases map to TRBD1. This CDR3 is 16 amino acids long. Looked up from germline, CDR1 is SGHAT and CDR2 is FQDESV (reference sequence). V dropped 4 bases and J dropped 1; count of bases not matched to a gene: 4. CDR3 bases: TGTGCCAGCAGCTGGGGACAGGGGGCTCAGAACACTGAAGCTTTCTTT. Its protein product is CASSWGQGAQNTEAFF.

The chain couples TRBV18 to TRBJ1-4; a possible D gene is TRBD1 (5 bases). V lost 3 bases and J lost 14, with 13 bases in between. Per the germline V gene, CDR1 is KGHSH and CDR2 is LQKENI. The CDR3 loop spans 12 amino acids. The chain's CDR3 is CASSPRGDVLFF. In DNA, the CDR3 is TGTGCCAGCTCACCGAGAGGGGACGTCCTGTTTTTT.

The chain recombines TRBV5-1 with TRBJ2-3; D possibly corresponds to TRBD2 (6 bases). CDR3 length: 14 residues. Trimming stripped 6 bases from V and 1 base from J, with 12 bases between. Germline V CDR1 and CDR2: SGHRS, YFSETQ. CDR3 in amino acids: CASIRGTGTDTQYF. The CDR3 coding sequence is TGCGCCAGCATTCGCGGGACGGGCACAGATACGCAGTATTTT.

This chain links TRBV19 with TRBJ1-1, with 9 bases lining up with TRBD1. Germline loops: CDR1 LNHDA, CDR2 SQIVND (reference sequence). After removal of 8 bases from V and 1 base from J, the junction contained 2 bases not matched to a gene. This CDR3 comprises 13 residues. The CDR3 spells CASGTGRNTEAFF. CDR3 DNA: TGTGCCAGTGGGACAGGGAGGAACACTGAAGCTTTCTTT.

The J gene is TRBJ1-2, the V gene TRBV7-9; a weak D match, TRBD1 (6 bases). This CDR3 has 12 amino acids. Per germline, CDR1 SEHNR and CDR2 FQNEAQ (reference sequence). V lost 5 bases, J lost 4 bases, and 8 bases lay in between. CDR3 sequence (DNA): TGTGCCAGCAGCCCGGACAGCTATGGCTACACCTTC. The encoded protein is CASSPDSYGYTF.

The CDR3 protein is CASSRAGEEQFF. The CDR3 nucleotides read TGTGCCAGCAGTCGGGCGGGGGAAGAGCAGTTCTTC. J is TRBJ2-1 and V is TRBV27; the match to TRBD2 covers 7 bases. Per germline, CDR1 MNHEY and CDR2 SMNVEV (reference sequence). This CDR3 region has 12 residues. Trimming at V came to 5 bases and at J to 10 bases, leaving 5 bases not matched to a gene.

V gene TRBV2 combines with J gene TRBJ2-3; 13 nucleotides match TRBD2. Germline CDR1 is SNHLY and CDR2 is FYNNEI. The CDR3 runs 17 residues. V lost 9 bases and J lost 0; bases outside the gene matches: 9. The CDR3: CASTRLAGGFSTDTQYF. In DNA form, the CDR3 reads TGTGCCAGTACTAGACTAGCGGGGGGTTTTAGCACAGATACGCAGTATTTT.

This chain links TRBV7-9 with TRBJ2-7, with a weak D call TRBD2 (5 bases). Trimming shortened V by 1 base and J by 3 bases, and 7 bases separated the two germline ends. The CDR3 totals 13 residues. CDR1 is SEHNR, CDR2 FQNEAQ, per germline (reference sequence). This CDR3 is CASSLVEGYEQYF. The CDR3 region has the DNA TGTGCCAGCAGCTTAGTCGAGGGCTACGAGCAGTACTTC.

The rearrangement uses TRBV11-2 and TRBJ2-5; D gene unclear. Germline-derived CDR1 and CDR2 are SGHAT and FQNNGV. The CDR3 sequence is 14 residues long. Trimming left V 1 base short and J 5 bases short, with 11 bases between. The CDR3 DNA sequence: TGTGCCAGCAGCTTAGGGGGTTCTGGGGAGACCCAGTACTTC. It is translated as CASSLGGSGETQYF.

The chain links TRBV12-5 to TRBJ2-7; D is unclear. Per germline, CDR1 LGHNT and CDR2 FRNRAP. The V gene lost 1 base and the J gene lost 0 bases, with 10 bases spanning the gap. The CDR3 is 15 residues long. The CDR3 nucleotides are TGTGCTAGTGGTTTGGGAACCTCACCCTCCTACGAGCAGTACTTC. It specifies CASGLGTSPSYEQYF.

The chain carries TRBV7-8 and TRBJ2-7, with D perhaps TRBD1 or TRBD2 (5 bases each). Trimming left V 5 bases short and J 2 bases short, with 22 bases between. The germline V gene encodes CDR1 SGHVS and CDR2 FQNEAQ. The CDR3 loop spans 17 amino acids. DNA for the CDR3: TGTGCCAGCAGCCTCTCCGGGGCCTCTAAAAACGCCTACGAGCAGTACTTC. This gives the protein CASSLSGASKNAYEQYF.

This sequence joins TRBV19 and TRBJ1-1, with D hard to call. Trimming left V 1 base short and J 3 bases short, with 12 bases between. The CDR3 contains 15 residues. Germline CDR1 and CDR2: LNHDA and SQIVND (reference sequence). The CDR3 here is CASSIGGVTDTEAFF. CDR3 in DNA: TGTGCCAGTAGTATAGGGGGAGTGACGGACACTGAAGCTTTCTTT. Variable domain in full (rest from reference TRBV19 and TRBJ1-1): DGGITQSPKYLFRKEGQNVTLSCEQNLNHDAMYWYRQDPGQGLRLIYYSQIVNDFQKGDIAEGYSVSREKKESFPLTVTSAQKNPTAFYLCASSIGGVTDTEAFFGQGTRLTVV.

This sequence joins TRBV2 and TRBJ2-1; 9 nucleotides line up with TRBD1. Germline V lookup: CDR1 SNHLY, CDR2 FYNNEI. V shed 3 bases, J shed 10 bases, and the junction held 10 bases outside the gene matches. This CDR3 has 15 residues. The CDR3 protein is CASSDWTGVVKEQFF. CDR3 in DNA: TGTGCCAGCAGTGACTGGACAGGGGTTGTTAAGGAGCAGTTCTTC.

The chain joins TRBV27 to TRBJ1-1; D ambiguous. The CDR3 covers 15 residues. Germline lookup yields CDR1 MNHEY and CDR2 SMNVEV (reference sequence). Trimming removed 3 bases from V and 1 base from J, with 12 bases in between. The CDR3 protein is CASSLLFPSNTEAFF. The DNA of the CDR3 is TGTGCCAGCAGTTTGCTCTTTCCGTCGAACACTGAAGCTTTCTTT.

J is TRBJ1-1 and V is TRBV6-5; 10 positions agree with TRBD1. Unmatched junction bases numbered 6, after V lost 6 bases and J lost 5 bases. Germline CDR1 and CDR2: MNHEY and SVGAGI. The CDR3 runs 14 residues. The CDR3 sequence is CASRPGQGRTEAFF. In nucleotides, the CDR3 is TGTGCCAGCAGACCGGGACAGGGGAGAACTGAAGCTTTCTTT.

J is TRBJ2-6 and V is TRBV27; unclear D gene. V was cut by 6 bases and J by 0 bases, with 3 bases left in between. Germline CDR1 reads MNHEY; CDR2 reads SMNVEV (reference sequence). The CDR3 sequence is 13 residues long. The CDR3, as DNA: TGTGCCAGCAGAGGCTCTGGGGCCAACGTCCTGACTTTC. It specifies CASRGSGANVLTF.

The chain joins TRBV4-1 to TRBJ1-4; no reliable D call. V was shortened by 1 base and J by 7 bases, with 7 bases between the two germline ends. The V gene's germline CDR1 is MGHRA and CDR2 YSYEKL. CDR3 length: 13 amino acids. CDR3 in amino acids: CASSQVGIEKLFF. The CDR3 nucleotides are TGCGCCAGCAGCCAAGTGGGGATTGAAAAACTGTTTTTT.